The rows below give T cell receptor beta chains drawn from one sample of a study of blood T cell repertoires in COVID-19. Method: immunoSEQ multiplex PCR; TCRdb's copy keeps in-frame clones and lacks some. The profile shows 200,000 to 300,000 clones, approximately 83% of them singletons. The sequenced sample consisted of peripheral blood. The source is a man aged 40-49 years with acute or convalescent COVID-19. Both conserved end residues are part of each CDR3. D genes are given only for firm matches. Clone size appears in some rows only: once, few, many, or a class for an expanded clone.

V	size	D	J	DNA	CDR3
TRBV27	once	-	TRBJ1-2	TGTGCCAGCACCCACAGACACCCAGCGGACGGCTACACCTTC	CASTHRHPADGYTF
TRBV12-3/TRBV12-4	-	-	TRBJ1-4	TGTGCCAGCAGTTTACAGGGAGGTGAAAAACTGTTTTTT	CASSLQGGEKLFF
TRBV2	-	TRBD1	TRBJ1-2	TGTGCCAGCAGGGTCTCGACAGGGCCCTATGGCTACACCTTC	CASRVSTGPYGYTF
TRBV18	-	TRBD2	TRBJ2-7	TGTGCCAGCTCGGATGGGACTAGCGGGAGCCACGAGCAGTACTTC	CASSDGTSGSHEQYF
TRBV4-2	-	-	TRBJ2-5	TGTGCCAGCAGCCAAGACGGGGGAAGTGAGGAGACCCAGTACTTC	CASSQDGGSEETQYF
TRBV28	-	TRBD1	TRBJ1-2	TGTGCCAGCAGTTACCGGGACAGGACTTATGGCTACACCTTC	CASSYRDRTYGYTF
TRBV5-6	few	-	TRBJ1-1	TGTGCCAGCAGCCCTACGGCAGGGTTGAACACTGAAGCTTTCTTT	CASSPTAGLNTEAFF
TRBV18	-	-	TRBJ1-1	TGTGCCAGCTCACCAACAGGCAAGGACACTGAAGCTTTCTTT	CASSPTGKDTEAFF
TRBV11-2	-	TRBD2	TRBJ2-7	TGTGCCAGCAGCTCTTTAGCGGGAGTACGTTTCGGCGAGCAGTACTTC	CASSSLAGVRFGEQYF
TRBV6-2/TRBV6-3	once	TRBD1	TRBJ2-3	TGTGCCAGCAGCCCCGACAGGGGCCCTGCAGATACGCAGTATTTT	CASSPDRGPADTQYF
TRBV30	once	-	TRBJ1-2	TGTGCCTGGAGTGAGAGTTTCTATGGCTACACCTTC	CAWSESFYGYTF
TRBV7-3	-	-	TRBJ1-1	TGTGCCAGCAGCTTAGTACAGGCAGGGCAAGCTTTCTTT	CASSLVQAGQAFF
TRBV5-1	-	-	TRBJ2-2	TGCGCCACCAGAACTACTGCGAACACCGGGGAGCTGTTTTTT	CATRTTANTGELFF
TRBV2	-	TRBD2	TRBJ2-7	TGTGCCAGCCGGCCGGGACTAGCGGGATCGAAGCAGTACTTC	CASRPGLAGSKQYF
TRBV11-2	-	-	TRBJ1-3	TGTGCCAGCAGCAATCGGGAGTTGAACACCATATATTTT	CASSNRELNTIYF
TRBV30	-	TRBD1	TRBJ1-5	TGTGCCTGGAGCGACAAGGGGACAGGCCTCCAGCCCCAGCATTTT	CAWSDKGTGLQPQHF
TRBV11-3	-	TRBD1	TRBJ2-5	TGTGCCAGCAGCCCAGCGGGACAGGGGGCCGGGGAGACCCAGTACTTC	CASSPAGQGAGETQYF
TRBV27	once	TRBD2	TRBJ2-7	TGTGCCAGCAGTTTATCGCCCTTGCTTCTAGGGACTAGCGGGAGTTACGAGCAGTACTTC	CASSLSPLLLGTSGSYEQYF
TRBV19	-	TRBD1	TRBJ1-1	TGTGCCAGTAGTATATTGTTTGCGGGACAGGGCACTGAAGCTTTCTTT	CASSILFAGQGTEAFF
TRBV15	-	-	TRBJ1-5	TGTGCCACCAGCAGAGATCGGGCGGGGAGGGGTCAGCCCCAGCATTTT	CATSRDRAGRGQPQHF
TRBV4-2	few	TRBD2	TRBJ2-3	TGTGCCAGCAGCCAAGATCCCAGCGGGAGGGGGCCCACAGATACGCAGTATTTT	CASSQDPSGRGPTDTQYF
TRBV24-1	-	-	TRBJ1-1	TGTGCCACCAGTAATATTTTTTTTTCGGGTGACACTGAAGCTTTCTTT	CATSNIFFSGDTEAFF
TRBV29-1	few	-	TRBJ1-1	TGCAGCGTTCTCAGGGGCAGGGGCACTGAAGCTTTCTTT	CSVLRGRGTEAFF
TRBV6-2/TRBV6-3	-	TRBD2	TRBJ2-3	TGTGCCAGCAGTCTCTCCGGGACTAGATCAGATACGCAGTATTTT	CASSLSGTRSDTQYF
TRBV5-1	-	-	TRBJ1-3	TGCGCCAGCAGCCTTACAAGCTCTGGAAACACCATATATTTT	CASSLTSSGNTIYF
TRBV10-3	-	-	TRBJ1-6	TGTGCCATCAGTGAGTCAGCAGGTTCTTGGAATTCACCCCTCCACTTT	CAISESAGSWNSPLHF
TRBV7-2	-	TRBD2	TRBJ2-1	TGTGCCAGCAGCCCCGAGGGCCTAGCGGGAGGTTTAGAGTTCTTC	CASSPEGLAGGLEFF
TRBV28	-	-	TRBJ2-1	TGTGCCAGCAGGTCGATAACGGACAATGAGCAGTTCTTC	CASRSITDNEQFF
TRBV6-1	once	-	TRBJ2-7	TGTGCCAGCAGTGACCGGGATCCCTACGAGCAGTACTTC	CASSDRDPYEQYF
TRBV19	-	-	TRBJ1-2	TGTGCCAGTAGAACACAGGGAAAAGCTAACTATGGCTACACCTTC	CASRTQGKANYGYTF
TRBV5-1	-	-	TRBJ1-1	TGCGCCAGCAGCGTTGGCTCCGGGTTGAACACTGAAGCTTTCTTT	CASSVGSGLNTEAFF
TRBV30	-	TRBD1	TRBJ1-4	TGTGCCTGGAGTCCGCCCGGGACAGGGAGTGAAAAACTGTTTTTT	CAWSPPGTGSEKLFF
TRBV9	many	-	TRBJ1-3	TGTGCCAGCAGCGTAGGGCAATCTGGAAACACCATATATTTT	CASSVGQSGNTIYF
TRBV7-2	-	-	TRBJ1-1	TGTGCCAGCAGCTTGTACAGGGAAGCTTTCTTT	CASSLYREAFF
TRBV19	-	TRBD1	TRBJ2-7	TGTGCCACAGAGGACAGGGCCCAGGGGCAGTACTTC	CATEDRAQGQYF
TRBV7-3	-	TRBD2	TRBJ2-7	TGTGCCAGCAGCTTCCGGACTAGCGGCTACGAGCAGTACTTC	CASSFRTSGYEQYF
TRBV6-5	-	-	TRBJ2-7	TGTGCCAGCCAAAGTGGGCCGAACTCCTACGAGCAGTACTTC	CASQSGPNSYEQYF
TRBV18	-	-	TRBJ2-1	TGTGCCAGCTCGTCTCCAGGGTCCTACAATGAGCAGTTCTTC	CASSSPGSYNEQFF
TRBV3-1/TRBV3-2	few	TRBD1	TRBJ1-1	TGTGCCAGCAGCCAAGACCCTTTAGCCGGGACAGCAAACACTGAAGCTTTCTTT	CASSQDPLAGTANTEAFF
TRBV5-8	-	-	TRBJ1-2	TGTGCCAGCAGCTTGGTCGGGGGGCATGACTATGGCTACACCTTC	CASSLVGGHDYGYTF
TRBV12-3/TRBV12-4	-	-	TRBJ2-7	TGTGCCAGCAGGGACGGGAGCTCCTACGAGCAGTACTTC	CASRDGSSYEQYF
TRBV19	few	TRBD2	TRBJ2-1	TGTGCCAGTAGGGGGACTATCGGTGAGCAGTTCTTC	CASRGTIGEQFF
TRBV6-5	-	TRBD1	TRBJ2-3	TGTGCCAACCGGGACAGGCTTCAAGCGCAGTATTTT	CANRDRLQAQYF
TRBV6-6	once	-	TRBJ1-1	TGTGCCAGCAGTCCCCAGGGGTACACTGAAGCTTTCTTT	CASSPQGYTEAFF
TRBV18	-	TRBD2	TRBJ2-7	TGTGCCAGCTCACCTTCGGGCAGCGGGGCCTACGAGCAGTACTTC	CASSPSGSGAYEQYF
TRBV3-1/TRBV3-2	-	-	TRBJ1-1	TGTGCCAGCAGCCAAGAAAGAATCAGGGGACCCACTGAAGCTTTCTTT	CASSQERIRGPTEAFF
TRBV20-1	-	-	TRBJ1-5	TGCAGTGCTAGTAGGGGTGAGCCCCAGCATTTT	CSASRGEPQHF
TRBV7-2	-	TRBD1	TRBJ2-2	TGTGCCAGCAGCACACGACAGGGTTCGAACACCGGGGAGCTGTTTTTT	CASSTRQGSNTGELFF
TRBV5-1	-	-	TRBJ1-3	TGCGCCAGCAGCTTTGGCAGGGTCGACTCTGGAAACACCATATATTTT	CASSFGRVDSGNTIYF
TRBV18	-	-	TRBJ1-6	TGTGCCAGCTCACTGGAGGGGCCATCCGGCTCCTATAATTCACCCCTCCACTTT	CASSLEGPSGSYNSPLHF